This T cell receptor beta chain was sequenced for a study of cytomegalovirus exposure and HLA in healthy donors. General study findings and limits: The only immune exposure information that was available was CMV serostatus.

CDR3 size: 11 residues. V dropped 4 bases and J dropped 3 bases, with 4 bases sitting between them. The V gene's germline CDR1 is SGHNT and CDR2 YYREEE (reference sequence). As regards this clone: What it binds is not known.

A multiplex PCR was run with 60 Vbeta primers and 13 Jbeta primers. Assay: immunoSEQ multiplex PCR; the TCRdb copy retains only in-frame clones and omits some. The table has under 100,000 clones, 55% to 65% seen once. The clonotype was recovered from a woman aged 40 to 50 in good health and CMV-seropositive. This chain connects TRBV5-4 to TRBJ1-2; D remains ambiguous. Specimen: PBMCs. The CDR3 protein is CASSLDYGYTF. The CDR3 DNA reads TGTGCCAGCAGCCTAGACTATGGCTACACCTTC.